This TCR beta chain was recovered during a study of blood T cell repertoires in COVID-19. V gave up 9 bases and J gave up 5 bases; unmatched junction bases: 9. Per germline, CDR1 SGHTA and CDR2 FQGNSA. The CDR3 is 15 residues long. Libraries were prepared by immunoSEQ multiplex PCR; TCRdb keeps only in-frame clonotypes and omits some of them. The data hold over 200,000 clones, with around 86% observed a single time. Sequenced material: peripheral blood. The TCR sequence derives from a man aged 50-59 years with COVID-19, enrolled during active disease. The V and J genes are TRBV7-2 and TRBJ2-1, with 11 bases identical to TRBD1. The CDR3 nucleotides read TGTGCCAGTAAACTCGGACAGGGGGCACACAATGAGCAGTTCTTC. Translated: CASKLGQGAHNEQFF.